These 9 T cell receptor beta chains came from one sample sequenced in a study of T cells in Graves' hyperthyroidism and ophthalmopathy. RNA transcripts provided the source from which TCR beta CDR3 regions were amplified. Initially, a first-round RT-PCR of the TCR CDR3 employed the HTBI primer set. Via MiXCR, TCRdb re-called the multiplex PCR reads, giving one row per CDR3 protein. Counted here are some 460,000 distinct CDR3 sequences, around 16% occurring once; the ten biggest clones make up 13% to 15%. The sample was blood. The receptor set was obtained from a woman aged 18-29 years with Graves' hyperthyroidism.

The chain combines TRBV4-3 with TRBJ2-2; perhaps TRBD1 as D (6 bases). Germline CDR1 reads LGHNA; CDR2 reads YSLEER. This CDR3 spans 16 amino acids. Trimming stripped 2 bases from V and 6 bases from J, with 16 bases between. CDR3 DNA: TGCGCCAGCAGCCAACTTACAGGGTCGGGTCCCGGGGAGCTGTTTTTT. Translating it yields CASSQLTGSGPGELFF.

This clonotype was seen at least ten times. The V and J genes are TRBV12-3 or TRBV12-4 and TRBJ1-1, with D perhaps matching TRBD1 (5 bases). The CDR3 contains 14 residues. V was shortened by 7 bases and J by 4 bases, with 16 bases between the two germline ends. The CDR3 DNA is TGTGCCAGCAAAACGGGACCGCATTTCACTGAAGCTTTCTTT. Translation: CASKTGPHFTEAFF.

This clonotype has a count of ten or more. The chain employs TRBV24-1 and TRBJ2-1; TRBD1 agrees at 11 bases. J lost 2 bases, V lost 0 bases, and 5 bases had no gene match. Per germline, CDR1 KGHDR and CDR2 SFDVKD. The CDR3 contains 18 residues. CDR3 DNA sequence: TGTGCCACCAGTGATTTGCCCGGGGGACAGGGGGCCTACAATGAGCAGTTCTTC. Residues: CATSDLPGGQGAYNEQFF.

This clonotype occurred many times. CDR3 region: CASSYRAGKGPANEKLFF. The DNA for the CDR3 is TGTGCCAGCAGTTACCGGGCAGGGAAAGGGCCGGCGAATGAAAAACTGTTTTTT. The rearrangement joins TRBV6-6 to TRBJ1-4, with a possible D match to TRBD1 (5 bases). Trimming cost V 2 bases and J 5 bases, with 21 bases left between them. Germline V CDR1 and CDR2: MNHNY, SVGAGI (reference sequence). The CDR3 covers 18 residues.

There are a few counts of this clonotype. The chain couples TRBV29-1 to TRBJ2-4; the D is unclear. This CDR3 contains 12 residues. Germline V CDR1 and CDR2: SQVTM, ANQGSEA. Trimming removed 3 bases from V and 10 bases from J, with 13 bases in between. The DNA of the CDR3 is TGCAGCGTTGACGGCACATATGGGATTCAGTACTTC. Protein product: CSVDGTYGIQYF.

Comments on this clonotype: Its ends do not fully match the called genes, so a read error is possible. The chain couples TRBV5-1 to TRBJ2-1; 8 bases line up with TRBD2. CDR1 is SGHRS, CDR2 YFSETQ, per germline. The CDR3 is made up of 16 amino acids. CDR3 nucleotides: TGCGCCAGCAGCTTGGCTGTAGCGGGACCCTACAATGGGCAGTTCTTC. It specifies CASSLAVAGPYNGQFF.

In its sample, this clonotype was seen many times. The rearrangement uses TRBV11-3 and TRBJ2-1; no definite D call. The CDR3 runs to 15 residues. From germline, CDR1 is SGHNT and CDR2 YENEEA. V lost 5 bases and J 3 bases, leaving 14 bases between the germline ends. The CDR3 spells CASSPTSLGYNEQFF. The CDR3 DNA follows: TGTGCCAGCAGCCCGACCTCGTTAGGCTACAATGAGCAGTTCTTC. The full variable domain, its missing parts supplied by reference TRBV11-3 and TRBJ2-1, is EAGVVQSPRYKIIEKKQPVAFWCNPISGHNTLYWYLQNLGQGPELLIRYENEEAVDDSQLPKDRFSAERLKGVDSTLKIQPAELGDSAVYLCASSPTSLGYNEQFFGPGTRLTVL.

In this sample, this clonotype turned up many times. The genes are TRBV27 and TRBJ1-5, with TRBD1 matching over 8 bases. The length of the CDR3 is 15 residues. Trimming cost V 5 bases and J 6 bases; bases outside gene matches: 9. Germline V CDR1 and CDR2: MNHEY, SMNVEV (reference sequence). CDR3 DNA: TGTGCCAGCAGTACGATTCAGGGGGCGAGTCAGCCCCAGCATTTT. Its translation is CASSTIQGASQPQHF.

A few counts support this clonotype. The chain employs TRBV18 and TRBJ2-2, with D maybe TRBD2 (5 bases). Germline V lookup: CDR1 KGHSH, CDR2 LQKENI. The ends were cut back, 6 bases at V and 2 bases at J, with 13 bases in the middle. The CDR3 is 15 amino acids. Written as DNA, the CDR3 is TGTGCCAGCTCCCGTGGAGGACTTAACACCGGGGAGCTGTTTTTT. Translating it yields CASSRGGLNTGELFF.